This is a list of T cell receptor beta chains from one sample in a study of T-cell memory formation after mild COVID-19. A single record per CDR3 protein comes from TCRdb applying MiXCR to the 5' RACE reads. There are some 350,000 distinct CDR3 sequences in the sample; about an eighth occur only once, and roughly 23% lies in the top ten. Sequencing used PBMCs or a T cell subset sorted from them (not recorded which). The receptors originated from a man younger than 30 who had mild COVID-19 (a few samples of this study predate the infection). Cell type and time point are not known. Both conserved end residues are part of each CDR3. The D gene is left open where the match is weak. The size of a clone is reported for some rows only, either as once, few or many, or as a class for expanded clones.

CDR3,DNA,J,size,V,length,D
CASSPDRDLEPPSYGYTF,TGCGCCAGCAGCCCAGACCGGGACTTGGAGCCCCCTAGCTATGGCTACACCTTC,TRBJ1-2,many,TRBV4-3,18,NA
CSGTGRYGYTF,TGCAGCGGGACAGGGCGCTATGGCTACACCTTC,TRBJ1-2,few,TRBV29-1,11,TRBD1
CASSLRVSGTEAFF,TGCGCCAGCAGCCTCAGGGTATCGGGCACTGAAGCTTTCTTT,TRBJ1-1,few,TRBV4-1,14,NA
CASSNPSDRRQQPQHF,TGTGCCAGCAGTAACCCCTCGGACAGGCGCCAACAGCCCCAGCATTTT,TRBJ1-5,NA,TRBV6-6,16,TRBD1
CASSSTADDTQYF,TGCGCCAGCAGCTCCACAGCTGACGATACGCAGTATTTT,TRBJ2-3,few,TRBV5-1,13,NA
CASSPRQEGTEAFF,TGTGCCAGCAGCCCCAGACAGGAAGGTACTGAAGCTTTCTTT,TRBJ1-1,NA,TRBV7-2,14,NA
CASSPGLAGGQGTQYF,TGCGCCAGCAGCCCCGGACTAGCGGGGGGCCAAGGTACGCAGTATTTT,TRBJ2-3,NA,TRBV5-1,16,TRBD2
CASSARRGGDEQYF,TGTGCCAGCAGCGCGAGAAGGGGTGGCGACGAGCAGTACTTC,TRBJ2-7,many,TRBV7-2,14,NA
CASSWDTYNEQFF,TGTGCCAGCAGCTGGGACACATACAATGAGCAGTTCTTC,TRBJ2-1,NA,TRBV7-3,13,NA
CASSIGDSPLHF,TGTGCCAGTAGTATTGGGGATTCACCCCTCCACTTT,TRBJ1-6,few,TRBV19,12,NA
CASSPGLREGNEQFF,TGTGCCAGCAGCCCGGGACTCCGGGAGGGGAATGAGCAGTTCTTC,TRBJ2-1,few,TRBV12-3/TRBV12-4,15,TRBD2
CASSLGDRVVETQYF,TGCGCCAGCAGCTTGGGCGACAGGGTAGTCGAGACCCAGTACTTC,TRBJ2-5,NA,TRBV5-1,15,TRBD1
CASSFQTLNTEAFF,TGTGCCAGCAGTTTTCAGACCTTAAACACTGAAGCTTTCTTT,TRBJ1-1,NA,TRBV12-3/TRBV12-4,14,NA
CASSLGRRATNEKLFF,TGTGCCAGCAGCTTAGGAAGGAGGGCAACTAATGAAAAACTGTTTTTT,TRBJ1-4,many,TRBV7-9,16,NA
CASSIGTGIRQPQHF,TGTGCCAGCAGCATCGGGACAGGGATACGTCAGCCCCAGCATTTT,TRBJ1-5,few,TRBV5-5,15,TRBD1
CASRKDWNTEAFF,TGTGCCAGCAGGAAGGACTGGAACACTGAAGCTTTCTTT,TRBJ1-1,NA,TRBV6-4,13,NA
CASSGTERTGELFF,TGTGCCAGCAGTGGGACGGAGCGAACCGGGGAGCTGTTTTTT,TRBJ2-2,few,TRBV12-3/TRBV12-4,14,NA
CASSQLGGTEAFF,TGTGCCAGCAGTCAGCTCGGGGGGACTGAAGCTTTCTTT,TRBJ1-1,many,TRBV11-2,13,NA
CARSLGDQPQHF,TGTGCCAGAAGTTTGGGGGACCAGCCCCAGCATTTT,TRBJ1-5,NA,TRBV6-2/TRBV6-3,12,NA
CASSSRVGLNEKLFF,TGTGCCAGCAGCTCTAGGGTGGGATTAAATGAAAAACTGTTTTTT,TRBJ1-4,few,TRBV7-9,15,NA
CASSYGGGTEAFF,TGTGCCAGCAGTTACGGGGGGGGCACTGAAGCTTTCTTT,TRBJ1-1,NA,TRBV6-6,13,NA
CASSHRTAEAFF,TGTGCCAGCAGCCACCGGACAGCAGAAGCTTTCTTT,TRBJ1-1,many,TRBV5-4,12,NA
CASNQGLPGNTIYF,TGTGCCAGCAATCAGGGGCTACCGGGAAACACCATATATTTT,TRBJ1-3,NA,TRBV6-6,14,NA
CASRPGQNNQPQHF,TGTGCCAGCAGACCAGGACAGAACAATCAGCCCCAGCATTTT,TRBJ1-5,many,TRBV12-3/TRBV12-4,14,NA
CASSESQRETQYF,TGTGCCAGCAGTGAAAGTCAGCGAGAGACCCAGTACTTC,TRBJ2-5,many,TRBV2,13,NA
CASSLWSDRGEAFF,TGTGCCAGCAGTTTATGGAGCGACAGGGGAGAAGCTTTCTTT,TRBJ1-1,many,TRBV27,14,TRBD1
CAISDPRGGGAEQYF,TGTGCCATCAGTGACCCCCGAGGGGGGGGGGCGGAGCAGTACTTC,TRBJ2-7,many,TRBV10-3,15,NA
CASSPLAGSDYRDTQYF,TGTGCCAGCAGTCCCCTCGCCGGGAGCGATTATAGGGATACGCAGTATTTT,TRBJ2-3,few,TRBV12-3/TRBV12-4,17,NA
CASSFASGANVLTF,TGTGCCAGCAGTTTTGCCTCTGGGGCCAACGTCCTGACTTTC,TRBJ2-6,few,TRBV12-3/TRBV12-4,14,NA
CASSPQGAWEAFF,TGTGCCAGCAGCCCGCAGGGGGCATGGGAAGCTTTCTTT,TRBJ1-1,few,TRBV11-2,13,TRBD1
CSASPGAPDTQYF,TGCAGTGCTAGCCCGGGGGCCCCAGATACGCAGTATTTT,TRBJ2-3,few,TRBV20-1,13,NA
CASSRRLDSPLHF,TGTGCCAGCAGTCGTCGTTTAGACTCACCCCTCCACTTT,TRBJ1-6,NA,TRBV7-2,13,NA
CSARSIRTEWGETQYF,TGCAGTGCTAGGTCTATCAGGACAGAGTGGGGAGAGACCCAGTACTTC,TRBJ2-5,few,TRBV20-1,16,NA
CASSLARGGETTDTQYF,TGCGCCAGCAGCTTGGCGCGCGGGGGGGAGACGACAGATACGCAGTATTTT,TRBJ2-3,many,TRBV5-1,17,TRBD2
CASSDRGFYSGYTF,TGTGCCAGCAGCGACAGGGGGTTTTACTCTGGCTACACCTTC,TRBJ1-2,few,TRBV9,14,TRBD1
CASSERDTRSAQHF,TGTGCCAGCAGTGAGCGGGACACCCGTTCGGCCCAGCATTTT,TRBJ1-5,NA,TRBV6-1,14,NA
CASSGTGGDYGYTF,TGTGCCAGCAGCGGGACAGGGGGCGATTATGGCTACACCTTC,TRBJ1-2,NA,TRBV2,14,TRBD1
CASSAGQGAVGNQPQHF,TGTGCCAGCAGCGCGGGACAGGGGGCAGTTGGCAATCAGCCCCAGCATTTT,TRBJ1-5,few,TRBV7-8,17,TRBD1
CASSEGHGEDYGYTF,TGCGCCAGCAGCGAGGGACACGGGGAGGATTATGGCTACACCTTC,TRBJ1-2,many,TRBV5-1,15,NA